These T cell receptor beta chains were read from a single sample in a study of T-cell reconstitution after alpha-beta-depleted transplantation in children. TCRdb processed the PCR reads anew with MiXCR; each CDR3 protein has one entry. The table shows 150,000 to 200,000 distinct CDR3 sequences, with roughly 6.3% occurring only once. Sequenced here: PBMCs, sampled before TCRalphabeta/CD19-depleted stem cell transplant. The receptors originated from a girl under three years old with combined immunodeficiency, due to receive a stem cell transplant. Both conserved end residues are part of each CDR3. D genes are given only for firm matches. Expanded clones are given a class, and other clones once, few, many or no size at all.

V gene: TRBV7-6; J gene: TRBJ2-5; D gene: -; clone size: many; CDR3 protein: CASSGTNQETQYF; CDR3 DNA: TGTGCCAGCAGCGGTACGAACCAAGAGACCCAGTACTTC
V gene: TRBV12-5; J gene: TRBJ2-4; D gene: -; clone size: many; CDR3 protein: CASGSRALPYKAIQYF; CDR3 DNA: TGTGCTAGTGGTTCCCGCGCCCTCCCCTATAAAGCCATTCAGTACTTC
V gene: TRBV29-1; J gene: TRBJ2-5; D gene: TRBD1; clone size: many; CDR3 protein: CSVEIGQGVETQYF; CDR3 DNA: TGCAGCGTAGAAATAGGACAGGGGGTGGAGACCCAGTACTTC
V gene: TRBV27; J gene: TRBJ2-7; D gene: -; clone size: many; CDR3 protein: CASSLAGPSYEQYF; CDR3 DNA: TGTGCCAGCAGTTTGGCGGGACCCTCCTACGAGCAGTACTTC
V gene: TRBV29-1; J gene: TRBJ2-2; D gene: -; clone size: many; CDR3 protein: CSVEDQELGTGELFF; CDR3 DNA: TGCAGCGTTGAAGATCAGGAACTGGGCACCGGGGAGCTGTTTTTT
V gene: TRBV5-1; J gene: TRBJ2-7; D gene: TRBD1; clone size: many; CDR3 protein: CASSFQGVTYEQYF; CDR3 DNA: TGCGCCAGCAGCTTTCAGGGGGTCACCTACGAGCAGTACTTC
V gene: TRBV20-1; J gene: TRBJ2-7; D gene: -; clone size: many; CDR3 protein: CSAGSGGAYEQYF; CDR3 DNA: TGCAGTGCGGGGTCCGGGGGAGCCTACGAGCAGTACTTC
V gene: TRBV28; J gene: TRBJ1-1; D gene: -; clone size: many; CDR3 protein: CASSLSGSTEAFF; CDR3 DNA: TGTGCCAGCAGTTTATCAGGGAGCACTGAAGCTTTCTTT
V gene: TRBV4-2; J gene: TRBJ1-1; D gene: TRBD1; clone size: many; CDR3 protein: CASSQDIKGTGVFEAFF; CDR3 DNA: TGTGCCAGCAGCCAAGATATAAAAGGGACAGGGGTCTTTGAAGCTTTCTTT
V gene: TRBV4-3; J gene: TRBJ1-3; D gene: -; clone size: many; CDR3 protein: CASSQDPGNTIYF; CDR3 DNA: TGCGCCAGCAGCCAAGATCCGGGAAACACCATATATTTT
V gene: TRBV29-1; J gene: TRBJ2-7; D gene: -; clone size: many; CDR3 protein: CSVETKQHYEQYF; CDR3 DNA: TGCAGCGTTGAAACTAAACAGCACTACGAGCAGTACTTC
V gene: TRBV4-1; J gene: TRBJ2-7; D gene: TRBD1; clone size: many; CDR3 protein: CASSQYVLAIRQGVYEQYF; CDR3 DNA: TGCGCCAGCAGCCAATACGTCCTCGCTATCCGACAGGGGGTCTACGAGCAGTACTTC
V gene: TRBV12-3/TRBV12-4; J gene: TRBJ2-2; D gene: TRBD1; clone size: many; CDR3 protein: CASRVPGTGGELFF; CDR3 DNA: TGTGCCAGCAGGGTACCCGGGACAGGCGGGGAGCTGTTTTTT
V gene: TRBV7-9; J gene: TRBJ1-1; D gene: -; clone size: few; CDR3 protein: CASSLPGYQRVNTEAFF; CDR3 DNA: TGTGCCAGCAGCTTACCGGGCTACCAAAGGGTAAACACTGAAGCTTTCTTT
V gene: TRBV20-1; J gene: TRBJ2-3; D gene: -; clone size: -; CDR3 protein: CSARSFGTKGPDTQYF; CDR3 DNA: TGCAGTGCTAGGAGCTTTGGGACAAAGGGTCCAGATACGCAGTATTTT
V gene: TRBV9; J gene: TRBJ2-1; D gene: -; clone size: many; CDR3 protein: CASSPLASSSYNEQFF; CDR3 DNA: TGTGCCAGCAGCCCCCTAGCGTCCAGCTCCTACAATGAGCAGTTCTTC
V gene: TRBV29-1; J gene: TRBJ1-4; D gene: -; clone size: -; CDR3 protein: CSVGGATTNEKLFF; CDR3 DNA: TGCAGCGTTGGGGGGGCCACAACTAATGAAAAACTGTTTTTT
V gene: TRBV5-1; J gene: TRBJ2-2; D gene: -; clone size: many; CDR3 protein: CASSLDVGELFF; CDR3 DNA: TGCGCCAGCAGCTTGGATGTCGGGGAGCTGTTTTTT
V gene: TRBV19; J gene: TRBJ1-5; D gene: -; clone size: many; CDR3 protein: CASSSKGVASHQPQHF; CDR3 DNA: TGTGCCAGTAGTAGCAAGGGGGTGGCCTCACATCAGCCCCAGCATTTT
V gene: TRBV3-1; J gene: TRBJ2-5; D gene: TRBD2; clone size: many; CDR3 protein: CASSQESSGGETQYF; CDR3 DNA: TGTGCCAGCAGCCAAGAGAGTAGCGGGGGAGAGACCCAGTACTTC
V gene: TRBV7-2; J gene: TRBJ2-6; D gene: -; clone size: many; CDR3 protein: CANVDWSGANVLTF; CDR3 DNA: TGTGCGAACGTGGACTGGTCTGGGGCCAACGTCCTGACTTTC
V gene: TRBV29-1; J gene: TRBJ1-1; D gene: -; clone size: few; CDR3 protein: CSVSSRRPEAFF; CDR3 DNA: TGCAGCGTGAGTAGCCGTCGGCCTGAAGCTTTCTTT
V gene: TRBV7-8; J gene: TRBJ2-1; D gene: TRBD1; clone size: many; CDR3 protein: CASSLGTGGADNEQFF; CDR3 DNA: TGTGCCAGCAGCTTAGGGACAGGGGGCGCGGACAATGAGCAGTTCTTC
V gene: TRBV2; J gene: TRBJ2-1; D gene: TRBD2; clone size: many; CDR3 protein: CASREREYNEQFF; CDR3 DNA: TGTGCCAGCAGGGAGCGGGAGTACAATGAGCAGTTCTTC
V gene: TRBV10-3; J gene: TRBJ2-5; D gene: TRBD2; clone size: many; CDR3 protein: CAISEPGLAGSKTQYF; CDR3 DNA: TGTGCCATCAGTGAACCGGGACTAGCGGGATCGAAGACCCAGTACTTC
V gene: TRBV29-1; J gene: TRBJ1-1; D gene: -; clone size: few; CDR3 protein: CSGSPPSRGPETMNTEAFF; CDR3 DNA: TGCAGCGGCTCTCCCCCTTCCAGGGGTCCCGAGACCATGAACACTGAAGCTTTCTTT
V gene: TRBV29-1; J gene: TRBJ2-7; D gene: -; clone size: many; CDR3 protein: CSVETLDSQTYEQYF; CDR3 DNA: TGCAGCGTTGAAACACTAGACAGCCAGACCTACGAGCAGTACTTC
V gene: TRBV24-1; J gene: TRBJ2-1; D gene: -; clone size: many; CDR3 protein: CATSDFTGGGKFF; CDR3 DNA: TGTGCCACCAGTGATTTTACAGGGGGGGGTAAGTTCTTC
V gene: TRBV20-1; J gene: TRBJ2-7; D gene: TRBD2; clone size: many; CDR3 protein: CSAPGEGYYEQYF; CDR3 DNA: TGCAGTGCTCCCGGGGAGGGTTACTACGAGCAGTACTTC
V gene: TRBV7-2; J gene: TRBJ2-3; D gene: TRBD2; clone size: many; CDR3 protein: CASSLVLAGGPTDTQYF; CDR3 DNA: TGTGCCAGCAGCTTAGTGTTAGCGGGGGGGCCCACAGATACGCAGTATTTT
V gene: TRBV29-1; J gene: TRBJ1-2; D gene: -; clone size: -; CDR3 protein: CSVEDRARANYGYTF; CDR3 DNA: TGCAGCGTTGAAGATCGGGCAAGAGCTAACTATGGCTACACCTTC
V gene: TRBV11-2; J gene: TRBJ2-1; D gene: TRBD2; clone size: many; CDR3 protein: CASSPPTSGRNNEQFF; CDR3 DNA: TGTGCCAGCAGCCCCCCAACTAGCGGGAGAAACAATGAGCAGTTCTTC
V gene: TRBV7-9; J gene: TRBJ1-1; D gene: -; clone size: many; CDR3 protein: CASSSQRTEAFF; CDR3 DNA: TGTGCCAGCAGCTCGCAACGGACTGAAGCTTTCTTT
V gene: TRBV15; J gene: TRBJ2-1; D gene: TRBD2; clone size: few; CDR3 protein: CATTRRPEASGGRPYNPRLGQFF; CDR3 DNA: TGTGCCACCACCAGAAGACCCGAGGCTAGCGGGGGGCGACCATATAACCCCCGTCTAGGGCAGTTCTTC
V gene: TRBV12-3/TRBV12-4; J gene: TRBJ2-1; D gene: TRBD2; clone size: -; CDR3 protein: CACSLALFGTSGFYNEQFF; CDR3 DNA: TGTGCCTGCAGTTTAGCGCTATTTGGGACTAGCGGGTTCTACAATGAGCAGTTCTTC
V gene: TRBV20-1; J gene: TRBJ2-5; D gene: -; clone size: many; CDR3 protein: CSATGLLGGRRETQYF; CDR3 DNA: TGCAGTGCTACCGGGCTACTTGGGGGGAGGAGAGAGACCCAGTACTTC
V gene: TRBV12-3/TRBV12-4; J gene: TRBJ2-3; D gene: -; clone size: few; CDR3 protein: CASSSVSTDTQYF; CDR3 DNA: TGTGCCAGCAGTTCAGTTAGCACAGATACGCAGTATTTT
V gene: TRBV10-3; J gene: TRBJ2-2; D gene: -; clone size: many; CDR3 protein: CAIYKTPWGTRNTGELFF; CDR3 DNA: TGTGCCATCTACAAGACACCCTGGGGGACGAGGAACACCGGGGAGCTGTTTTTT
V gene: TRBV20-1; J gene: TRBJ2-5; D gene: -; clone size: many; CDR3 protein: CSARESPAGTRGETQYF; CDR3 DNA: TGCAGTGCTAGAGAAAGCCCCGCCGGGACGAGGGGAGAGACCCAGTACTTC
V gene: TRBV11-2; J gene: TRBJ1-1; D gene: TRBD1; clone size: -; CDR3 protein: CASSFPIQGAFGWNTEAFF; CDR3 DNA: TGTGCCAGCAGCTTCCCCATCCAGGGGGCCTTTGGATGGAACACTGAAGCTTTCTTT
V gene: TRBV12-3/TRBV12-4; J gene: TRBJ2-1; D gene: TRBD1; clone size: many; CDR3 protein: CASRNRDRVDNEQFF; CDR3 DNA: TGTGCCAGCAGGAATAGGGACAGGGTAGACAATGAGCAGTTCTTC
V gene: TRBV24-1; J gene: TRBJ2-3; D gene: TRBD2; clone size: -; CDR3 protein: CATSDLGTSGGTDTQYF; CDR3 DNA: TGTGCCACCAGTGATTTGGGGACTAGCGGGGGCACAGATACGCAGTATTTT
V gene: TRBV12-3/TRBV12-4; J gene: TRBJ1-5; D gene: -; clone size: -; CDR3 protein: CASSLGAGRNSNQPQHF; CDR3 DNA: TGTGCCAGCAGTTTAGGAGCTGGACGGAATAGCAATCAGCCCCAGCATTTT
V gene: TRBV7-9; J gene: TRBJ1-5; D gene: TRBD1; clone size: many; CDR3 protein: CASSLQGDSNQPQHF; CDR3 DNA: TGTGCCAGCAGCTTACAGGGGGATAGCAATCAGCCCCAGCATTTT
V gene: TRBV3-1; J gene: TRBJ2-5; D gene: -; clone size: few; CDR3 protein: CASSQYGETQYF; CDR3 DNA: TGTGCCAGCAGCCAATACGGGGAGACCCAGTACTTC
V gene: TRBV7-7; J gene: TRBJ2-3; D gene: TRBD1; clone size: many; CDR3 protein: CASSSGQGVIDTQYF; CDR3 DNA: TGTGCTAGCAGCTCTGGACAGGGGGTAATAGATACGCAGTATTTT
V gene: TRBV12-3/TRBV12-4; J gene: TRBJ2-7; D gene: -; clone size: many; CDR3 protein: CASSLSQDYEQYF; CDR3 DNA: TGTGCCAGCAGTTTATCCCAGGACTACGAGCAGTACTTC
V gene: TRBV7-9; J gene: TRBJ2-1; D gene: -; clone size: -; CDR3 protein: CASSSDPLYNEQFF; CDR3 DNA: TGTGCCAGCAGCTCTGACCCCCTCTACAATGAGCAGTTCTTC
V gene: TRBV9; J gene: TRBJ1-1; D gene: -; clone size: many; CDR3 protein: CASSVAGTTEAFF; CDR3 DNA: TGTGCCAGCAGCGTAGCAGGGACCACTGAAGCTTTCTTT
V gene: TRBV12-3/TRBV12-4; J gene: TRBJ2-5; D gene: TRBD2; clone size: many; CDR3 protein: CASSFLTSGANQETQYF; CDR3 DNA: TGTGCCAGCAGTTTTTTGACTAGCGGGGCGAACCAAGAGACCCAGTACTTC
V gene: TRBV28; J gene: TRBJ1-5; D gene: -; clone size: many; CDR3 protein: CASRSRGSNQPQHF; CDR3 DNA: TGTGCCAGCAGGTCCCGGGGTAGCAATCAGCCCCAGCATTTT
V gene: TRBV28; J gene: TRBJ1-2; D gene: -; clone size: many; CDR3 protein: CASSLLGQGYGYTF; CDR3 DNA: TGTGCCAGCAGTTTACTAGGACAAGGCTATGGCTACACCTTC
V gene: TRBV30; J gene: TRBJ1-2; D gene: TRBD1; clone size: few; CDR3 protein: CAWRRTGGYGYTF; CDR3 DNA: TGTGCCTGGAGAAGGACAGGGGGCTATGGCTACACCTTC
V gene: TRBV2; J gene: TRBJ2-1; D gene: -; clone size: -; CDR3 protein: CASSEDEQFF; CDR3 DNA: TGTGCCAGCAGTGAGGATGAGCAGTTCTTC